The 26 T cell receptor beta chains below were found in one sample sequenced in a study of blood T cell repertoires in COVID-19. The method was immunoSEQ multiplex PCR; TCRdb's version includes in-frame clones alone and lacks a portion of them. The profile shows more than 140,000 clones, roughly 88% of them singletons. Sequencing was carried out using peripheral blood. The receptor source for this set is a woman aged 60-70 years with acute or convalescent COVID-19.

This clone was observed a single time. The V and J genes are TRBV6-5 and TRBJ2-7; D remains ambiguous. CDR1 is MNHEY, CDR2 SVGAGI, per germline. Trimming took off 3 bases at V and 0 bases at J, with 9 bases between the two ends. CDR3 length equals 14 residues. CDR3 protein: CASSYDWSSYEQYF. The CDR3 nucleotides are TGTGCCAGCAGTTATGACTGGAGCTCCTACGAGCAGTACTTC.

The rearrangement joins TRBV6-5 to TRBJ1-6; 7 bases line up with TRBD1. This CDR3 region has 16 residues. Germline values: CDR1 MNHEY, CDR2 SVGAGI. V lost 3 bases, J lost 7 bases, and 9 bases stayed unmatched. The CDR3 sequence: CASSYRGGAGNSPLHF. In DNA form, the CDR3 reads TGTGCCAGCAGTTATCGAGGGGGCGCGGGAAATTCACCCCTCCACTTT.

In this sample, this clone turned up once. The chain uses TRBV5-1 and TRBJ2-2, with a possible D match to TRBD1 (6 bases). Trimming took 0 bases from V and 1 from J, leaving 7 bases between them. The CDR3 length is 15 residues. From germline, CDR1 is SGHRS and CDR2 YFSETQ. The CDR3 reads CASSLGGQNTGELFF. CDR3 DNA sequence: TGCGCCAGCAGCTTGGGGGGGCAGAACACCGGGGAGCTGTTTTTT.

This clone was observed a single time. The V gene is TRBV24-1, the J gene TRBJ2-3; 8 bases line up with TRBD2. The V and J ends lost 4 bases and 9 bases, in that order; junction bases with no gene match: 23. CDR1 is KGHDR, CDR2 SFDVKD, per germline. The CDR3 is 19 amino acids. CDR3 sequence reads: CATSEERSRDSGGRWTQYF. The DNA of the CDR3 is TGTGCCACCAGTGAGGAACGGAGCCGGGACTCCGGCGGGAGGTGGACGCAGTATTTT.

The chain uses TRBV7-6 and TRBJ2-7, with D possibly being TRBD1 (5 bases). The V gene's germline CDR1 is SGHVS and CDR2 FNYEAQ. CDR3 length equals 12 residues. Trimming removed 8 bases from V and 4 bases from J, with 12 bases in between. This CDR3 is CASGRTPYEQYF. CDR3 coding DNA: TGTGCCAGCGGAAGGACACCTTACGAGCAGTACTTC.

The chain joins TRBV21-1 to TRBJ2-1; the table's D call TRBD1 went unverified against the DNA. TRBV21-1 is a listed pseudogene. The CDR3 totals 17 residues. The CDR3 sequence is CASSTRSTGESYNEQFF. DNA of the CDR3: TGTGCCAGCAGCACCCGGTCCACAGGGGAATCCTACAATGAGCAGTTCTTC.

This rearrangement joins TRBV2 to TRBJ2-5; TRBD1 matches at 10 bases. Germline V CDR1 and CDR2: SNHLY, FYNNEI. This CDR3 spans 14 amino acids. V was clipped by 7 bases and J by 4 bases; unmatched bases: 6. The CDR3 spells CASNPRTGGETQYF. The CDR3 nucleotides are TGTGCCAGCAACCCTCGGACAGGGGGAGAGACCCAGTACTTC.

The genes are TRBV21-1 and TRBJ2-5; the table assigns TRBD1, which was not confirmed against the DNA. TRBV21-1 is listed as a pseudogene. The CDR3 covers 17 residues. CDR3 in amino acids: CASSKRRPPGPKETQYF. CDR3 in DNA: TGTGCCAGCAGCAAGAGAAGGCCCCCAGGGCCGAAAGAGACCCAGTACTTC.

The chain is built from TRBV6-6 and TRBJ2-7; a possible D gene is TRBD2 (6 bases). V shed 0 bases and J shed 0 bases, with 12 bases lying between them. CDR1 MNHNY and CDR2 SVGAGI come from the germline V gene (reference sequence). The CDR3 has 16 amino acids. The DNA of the CDR3 is TGTGCCAGCAGTTACTCGATTGCGGGGAGCTCCTACGAGCAGTACTTC. Amino acids: CASSYSIAGSSYEQYF.

The chain is built from TRBV28 and TRBJ1-3, with 10 nucleotides matching TRBD1. From germline, CDR1 is MDHEN and CDR2 SYDVKM. J lost 1 base, V lost 5 bases, and 5 bases had no gene match. This CDR3 contains 16 residues. CDR3 in amino acids: CASSLGQGVSGNTIYF. In DNA form, the CDR3 reads TGTGCCAGCAGTCTAGGACAGGGGGTATCTGGAAACACCATATATTTT.

The V gene is TRBV30, the J gene TRBJ1-2, with D uncertain. Germline V gene data show CDR1 as GTSNPN and CDR2 as SVGIG (reference sequence). The CDR3 is 13 residues long. V lost 1 base, J lost 1 base, and 7 bases lay in between. The CDR3 region has the DNA TGTGCCTGGAGTGCTAGGAGTAACTATGGCTACACCTTC. This codes for CAWSARSNYGYTF.

V usage is TRBV11-2 and J usage is TRBJ2-5, with 7 bases lining up with TRBD2. In germline, CDR1 is SGHAT, CDR2 FQNNGV. V shed 0 bases, J shed 1 base, and the junction held 2 bases outside the gene matches. This CDR3 region has 15 residues. The CDR3 coding sequence is TGTGCCAGCAGCTTAGACGGGACTACCCAAGAGACCCAGTACTTC. Amino acids: CASSLDGTTQETQYF.

The V call is TRBV7-6, the J call TRBJ1-5; tentatively, D is TRBD1 (6 bases). This CDR3 spans 15 amino acids. Germline V gene sequence: CDR1 SGHVS, CDR2 FNYEAQ. V was clipped by 5 bases and J by 4 bases, with 15 bases between them. The CDR3 DNA reads TGTGCCAGCAGCCGAGAGCCCGGACAGAATCAGCCCCAGCATTTT. Encoded protein: CASSREPGQNQPQHF.

V is TRBV4-3 and J is TRBJ2-2; TRBD2 matches 9 bases. V gave up 0 bases and J gave up 5 bases; unmatched junction bases: 10. The germline CDR1 and CDR2 sequences are LGHNA and YSLEER. The CDR3 runs to 18 residues. CDR3 loop: CASSQDGGAGGRTGELFF. The CDR3 coding sequence is TGCGCCAGCAGCCAAGATGGGGGAGCGGGGGGCCGGACCGGGGAGCTGTTTTTT.

CDR3 in DNA: TGTGCCAGCAGTCTGGGACAGGGGGGACTTCCTAATTCACCCCTCCACTTT. This codes for CASSLGQGGLPNSPLHF. This sequence joins TRBV6-2 or TRBV6-3 and TRBJ1-6; 11 bases agree with TRBD1. The CDR3 loop spans 17 amino acids. Germline assignment: CDR1 MNHEY and CDR2 SVGEGT. Losses at the gene ends were 5 bases for V and 6 bases for J; bases not matched to a gene: 9.

The rearrangement uses TRBV6-6 and TRBJ2-3; TRBD2 might be the D (5 bases). The germline V gene encodes CDR1 MNHNY and CDR2 SVGAGI (reference sequence). The CDR3 has 17 residues. Trimming took 5 bases from V and 3 from J, leaving 21 bases between them. The CDR3 is CASSLSHHSVGTDTQYF. CDR3 nucleotide sequence: TGTGCCAGCAGTCTCTCCCACCATAGCGTTGGGACAGATACGCAGTATTTT.

Regarding this clone: The germline gene is not matched at one end of the junction; a read error may be the cause. The chain employs TRBV7-7 and TRBJ2-5; 11 bases fit TRBD2. The CDR3 totals 14 residues. The germline V gene has CDR1 SSHAT and CDR2 FNYEAQ (reference sequence). The CDR3 loop is CASSPGTSGETQYF. The CDR3 region has the DNA TGTGCTAGCAGCCCGGGGACTAGCGGAGAGACCCAGTACTTC.

The chain uses TRBV19 and TRBJ2-3; TRBD2 agrees at 7 bases. Germline trimming cut 6 bases from V and 2 bases from J; bases unmatched to any gene: 8. CDR1 and CDR2 from the germline V gene are LNHDA and SQIVND (reference sequence). The CDR3 sequence is 15 residues long. CDR3 protein: CASRERGGPTDTQYF. In nucleotides, the CDR3 is TGTGCCAGTAGGGAGCGCGGGGGACCCACAGATACGCAGTATTTT.

The V gene is TRBV11-2, the J gene TRBJ2-5; 9 bases align to TRBD2. Germline CDR1 and CDR2: SGHAT and FQNNGV. There are 15 residues in the CDR3. V was pared by 2 bases and J by 0 bases, with 1 base of the junction left unmatched. CDR3 bases: TGTGCCAGCAGCTTACTAGCGGGGAACCAAGAGACCCAGTACTTC. As protein: CASSLLAGNQETQYF.

The CDR3 region is CASSFLLFNEQYF. The CDR3 DNA sequence: TGTGCCAGCAGCTTTCTCCTATTCAACGAGCAGTACTTC. The chain couples TRBV13 to TRBJ2-7; no definite D call. The CDR3 runs 13 residues. The V end lost 3 bases, the J end lost 5 bases, and 11 bases lay between the germline ends. The germline gives CDR1 PRHDT, CDR2 FYEKMQ (reference sequence).

The J gene is TRBJ1-5, the V gene TRBV16; 10 nucleotides align to TRBD1. V lost 5 bases and J lost 7; bases outside the gene matches: 11. This CDR3 is 16 amino acids long. Germline loops: CDR1 KGHSY, CDR2 FQNENV. In DNA form, the CDR3 reads TGTGCCAGCAGCTACTATAGGGACAGGGGAAAACAGCCCCAGCATTTT. This gives the protein CASSYYRDRGKQPQHF.

This chain uses TRBV18 with TRBJ2-7, with unresolved D. Trimming cost V 4 bases and J 2 bases, with 3 bases left between them. The CDR3 is 11 residues long. Germline V gives CDR1 KGHSH, CDR2 LQKENI. CDR3 DNA: TGTGCCAGCTCACTCGCCTACGAGCAGTACTTC. Amino acid sequence: CASSLAYEQYF.

The V gene is TRBV4-2, the J gene TRBJ1-2; 9 bases align to TRBD1. Germline trimming cut 1 base from V and 5 bases from J; bases unmatched to any gene: 8. Germline V gene data show CDR1 as LGHNA and CDR2 as YNFKEQ. This CDR3 is built from 16 residues. In nucleotides, the CDR3 is TGTGCCAGCAGCCAAGCAAGCGGACAGGGGCTGTATGGCTACACCTTC. This sequence encodes CASSQASGQGLYGYTF.

V is TRBV4-1 and J is TRBJ1-2; TRBD1 matches 7 bases. V shed 4 bases, J shed 1 base, and the junction held 15 bases outside the gene matches. The CDR3 covers 18 residues. Looked up from germline, CDR1 is MGHRA and CDR2 is YSYEKL. CDR3 in DNA: TGCGCCAGCAGCCCCACAGGCGGACAGGCCGCCAATAACTATGGCTACACCTTC. Encoded protein: CASSPTGGQAANNYGYTF.

This chain uses TRBV19 with TRBJ1-1; TRBD1 matches 9 bases. The CDR3 contains 14 residues. In germline, CDR1 is LNHDA, CDR2 SQIVND (reference sequence). V dropped 8 bases and J dropped 3; count of bases not matched to a gene: 7. The DNA for the CDR3 is TGTGCCAGTGGCCGGGACAGGGAATACACTGAAGCTTTCTTT. Protein: CASGRDREYTEAFF.

The chain combines TRBV19 with TRBJ1-6; D might be TRBD1 (5 bases). Per the germline V gene, CDR1 is LNHDA and CDR2 is SQIVND (reference sequence). V was clipped by 4 bases and J by 0 bases, with 16 bases between them. This CDR3 comprises 18 residues. CDR3: CASSRRGSTSSYNSPLHF. CDR3 DNA: TGTGCCAGTAGTAGACGGGGGTCGACGAGCTCCTATAATTCACCCCTCCACTTT.